The clone carrying this T cell receptor beta chain has a count of ten or more. The CDR3 loop spans 16 amino acids. In germline, CDR1 is LNHDA, CDR2 SQIVND (reference sequence). V was cut by 4 bases and J by 1 base, with 16 bases left in between. This sample was included in a study of T cells in Graves' hyperthyroidism and ophthalmopathy. There were TCR beta CDR3 regions amplified from RNA transcripts. TCR CDR3 underwent first-round RT-PCR with the HTBI primer set. MiXCR, applied by TCRdb to the multiplex PCR reads, yields one record per CDR3 protein. Of some 560,000 distinct CDR3 sequences in the sample, 14% were seen once.

Source material: blood. This clonotype originated in a woman between 40 and 50 years old with Graves' hyperthyroidism. This chain connects TRBV19 to TRBJ1-1; tentative D call: TRBD1 (6 bases). In nucleotides, the CDR3 is TGTGCCAGTAGTAACAGGCCGGGACATCCGAACACTGAAGCTTTCTTT. Protein: CASSNRPGHPNTEAFF.